The 13 T cell receptor beta chains in this list originate from one sample, sequenced in a study of T-cell reconstitution after alpha-beta-depleted transplantation in children. Using unique molecular identifiers, the investigators prepared the TCRbeta library. One entry per CDR3 protein, called by TCRdb with MiXCR from the PCR reads. The table has 200,000 to 250,000 distinct CDR3 sequences, about 8.2% seen once. This sample comprised PBMCs, mostly from graft donor cells, obtained 360 days after TCRalphabeta/CD19-depleted stem cell transplant. Receptors were obtained from a male patient between 2 and 10 years old who had a stem cell transplant for acute myeloid leukemia, so the T cells may come from the graft donor.

The chain recombines TRBV20-1 with TRBJ2-5; 10 positions agree with TRBD2. Germline CDR1 and CDR2: DFQATT and SNEGSKA (reference sequence). Trimming cost V 3 bases and J 5 bases; bases outside gene matches: 12. The CDR3 has 16 residues. CDR3 DNA: TGCAGTGCTAGGGACCCTTTAGCGGGAGGCGGGGAGACCCAGTACTTC. Translating it yields CSARDPLAGGGETQYF.

This clonotype was recorded many times. The J gene is TRBJ1-2, the V gene TRBV7-2; 7 bases map to TRBD1. The V gene end was trimmed by 5 bases and the J gene end by 2 bases; junction bases not matched to a gene: 5. Germline V gene lookup returns CDR1 SGHTA and CDR2 FQGNSA. The CDR3 is 14 residues long. The CDR3 loop reads CASSPVQGNYGYTF. The CDR3 DNA is TGTGCCAGCAGCCCAGTACAGGGGAACTATGGCTACACCTTC.

This chain joins TRBV12-3 or TRBV12-4 and TRBJ2-5; D call uncertain. The CDR3 extends over 14 amino acids. Between the trimmed V and J ends, which lost 1 base and 5 bases, there was a span of 11 bases. This chain's CDR3 is CASSLVEERETQYF. For the CDR3, the DNA is TGTGCCAGCAGTTTAGTAGAGGAGAGGGAGACCCAGTACTTC.

The sample holds a few counts of this clonotype. This rearrangement joins TRBV6-1 to TRBJ1-5, with D unclear. This CDR3 is 16 amino acids long. Trimming left V 4 bases short and J 0 bases short, with 13 bases between. Germline V gives CDR1 MNHNS, CDR2 SASEGT. CDR3 nucleotide sequence: TGTGCCAGCAGTGTGTGGGTAGAAGCTAGCAATCAGCCCCAGCATTTT. Translated: CASSVWVEASNQPQHF.

The J gene is TRBJ2-1, the V gene TRBV4-2, with a tentative D call TRBD2 (5 bases). CDR1 and CDR2 (germline): LGHNA, YNFKEQ. V shed 4 bases and J shed 4 bases, with 23 bases lying between them. The CDR3 extends over 18 amino acids. The DNA of the CDR3 is TGTGCCAGCAGCCGAAGACCTTTTCGGGATCGCACATACAATGAGCAGTTCTTC. It yields the protein CASSRRPFRDRTYNEQFF.

This clonotype has a handful of counts. The chain couples TRBV12-3 or TRBV12-4 to TRBJ2-1; tentative D call: TRBD2 (5 bases). With 6 bases removed from V and 2 bases from J, the gap between germline ends came to 14 bases. CDR3 length: 15 residues. The chain's CDR3 is CASSPGSGPYNEQFF. The DNA for the CDR3 is TGTGCCAGCAGCCCAGGAAGCGGTCCCTACAATGAGCAGTTCTTC.

This clonotype was observed at least ten times. The gene calls are TRBV12-3 or TRBV12-4 and TRBJ2-7; a possible D gene is TRBD1 (5 bases). V was pared by 6 bases and J by 2 bases, with 17 bases between. The CDR3 totals 15 residues. The CDR3 sequence: CASSSRTRNPYEQYF. In DNA, the CDR3 is TGTGCCAGCAGCTCAAGGACACGAAATCCCTACGAGCAGTACTTC.

The V gene is TRBV27, the J gene TRBJ2-3; D gene ambiguous. CDR1 and CDR2 from the germline V gene are MNHEY and SMNVEV (reference sequence). V dropped 5 bases and J dropped 7 bases, with 13 bases sitting between them. The CDR3 extends over 13 amino acids. The CDR3 protein is CASSPRNTNTQYF. In DNA form, the CDR3 reads TGTGCCAGCAGTCCTAGGAATACAAATACGCAGTATTTT.

This clonotype was detected a few times. V gene TRBV12-3 or TRBV12-4 combines with J gene TRBJ2-2; D remains ambiguous. This CDR3 has 13 amino acids. V lost 5 bases, J lost 7 bases, and 11 bases lay in between. CDR3 nucleotides: TGTGCCAGCAGTCCCCCCTTCAGCGGGGAGCTGTTTTTT. Translating gives CASSPPFSGELFF.

This clonotype was recorded many times. The chain links TRBV29-1 to TRBJ2-1; D is unclear. The length of the CDR3 is 15 residues. Germline-derived CDR1 and CDR2 are SQVTM and ANQGSEA. The ends were cut back, 6 bases at V and 0 bases at J, with 15 bases in the middle. The CDR3 DNA sequence: TGCAGCGTCGGAGTAGGGCTACGCTCCTACAATGAGCAGTTCTTC. Protein product: CSVGVGLRSYNEQFF.

The chain couples TRBV29-1 to TRBJ2-5; 9 bases line up with TRBD2. The germline V gene encodes CDR1 SQVTM and CDR2 ANQGSEA. J lost 8 bases, V lost 4 bases, and 11 bases had no gene match. The CDR3 is made up of 14 amino acids. For the CDR3, the DNA is TGCAGCGTTGGAGGCGGGGGGGGGAGTACTACCCAGTACTTC. The encoded protein is CSVGGGGGSTTQYF.

The chain couples TRBV29-1 to TRBJ2-7; maybe TRBD1 (6 bases). From germline, CDR1 is SQVTM and CDR2 ANQGSEA. V gave up 5 bases and J gave up 3 bases, with 11 bases separating them. The CDR3 is 12 residues long. The CDR3 coding sequence is TGCAGCGTTACAGTACAGGGCTACGAGCAGTACTTC. This encodes CSVTVQGYEQYF.

This clonotype was observed at least ten times. The CDR3 loop is CAISVEGGRGEQFF. CDR3 DNA: TGTGCCATCAGTGTGGAGGGGGGGCGTGGTGAGCAGTTCTTC. The J gene is TRBJ2-1, the V gene TRBV10-3; TRBD2 is a possible D gene (7 bases). Germline CDR1 reads ENHRY; CDR2 reads SYGVKD. The CDR3 has 14 amino acids. V shed 4 bases and J shed 9 bases, with 16 bases lying between them.